What follows describes a single TCR beta chain. The antigen this receptor binds is unknown. One base away there is no much larger clone; base qualities are not given. These data belong to a study of cytomegalovirus exposure and HLA in healthy donors (dated by TCRdb to about 2017). The study in broad terms: An earlier analysis of about 560 of the donors reported 276 Gb of sequence data and 95 million to 130 million unique TCR beta sequences obtained from about 200 million T cells. A later analysis re-analyzed previously published TCR beta repertoires from 500 to 700 donors and added high-resolution HLA genotyping to study TCR occurrence patterns. The study used immunosequencing to profile the T cell repertoires of 670 or so subjects and linked those repertoires to cytomegalovirus serostatus. The study aimed to test whether cataloging public T cell receptors could reveal signatures of past pathogen exposure. HLA typing covered class I and class II loci at four-digit resolution. Typing coverage varied by locus: roughly 620-630 donors for A, B, C, DRB1 and DQB1; approximately 560 for DQA1; approximately 570 for DPA1; 450 to 480 for DPB1. In a later genetic analysis, genome-wide SNP genotypes for about 55% of the roughly 670 donors were used, and that subset was treated as a discovery cohort. Of the approximately 400 genotyped donors, 65% to 90% fell in the genetic ancestry cluster associated with self-reported Caucasian donors. Because of strong linkage in the cohort, a handful of DR-DQ haplotypes were treated as single units for association and clustering. Every discovery cohort repertoire had been produced on one sequencing platform. Rather than using new phenotypic data, the later analysis identified candidate immune exposures from TCR beta sequences and from how often those sequences occurred across donors. To decide whether each TCR beta V gene segment behaved as functional or pseudogenic, an earlier analysis of some 580 of the donors relied on high-throughput TCR beta sequencing. Across 300 to 400 genotyped donors of the cohort, an average of about 200,000 unique TCR beta nucleotide sequences per donor were sequenced, and around 20% of those sequences were non-productive. Besides the first cohort of approximately 710 subjects, a separate validation cohort made up of roughly 130 different subjects was used. An early release that covered 640 HLA-typed donors contained about 300 gigabases of sequencing data and 80 million or so unique TCR sequences. To predict cytomegalovirus infection status, the study brought together high-throughput TCR immunosequencing, statistical association of individual TCRs with disease status, and machine learning. Donor age, sex, ethnicity and CMV serostatus were collected together with the repertoire data.

CDR1 and CDR2 (SGDLS, YYNGEE) derive from the germline V gene. The CDR3 runs 15 amino acids, cysteine and phenylalanine included. The entry retains the CDR3 DNA only, 45 bases that are in frame from base 1. V is reduced by 0 bases and J by 5 bases, leaving a spacing of 14 bases between them. What the research found in general, with its limitations: Assigning TCR associations to individual alleles was difficult when HLA alleles, especially DR and DQ, strongly co-occurred. Because the 87-base-pair reads could not distinguish some IMGT-functional V segments, including TRBV6-2 and TRBV6-3, those segments were excluded. In vitro tests confirmed that three of the cytomegalovirus-associated TCR beta chains recognize cytomegalovirus antigens. This cohort had only TCR beta chains sequenced, and the lack of alpha or paired-chain data limited which features could be detected. In an earlier analysis of several hundred of the donors, most TCR beta V segments were observed in productive rearrangements about 90% or about 30% of the time, broadly matching IMGT annotations. A later analysis found that HLA-associated TCR beta chains were more clonally expanded and had lower generation probabilities than equally common non-associated chains. Most CMV-associated TCR beta chains appeared to be HLA-restricted in a later analysis, and the HLA associations seemed to be driven largely by CMV exposure. Across donors, most TCR sequences were observed very rarely, whereas some public TCRs were present in many individuals. A later genetic analysis associated a missense DCLRE1C variant with V-gene and J-gene trimming of TCR beta chains, and an independent cohort replicated the association. The study listed 150 to 200 TCR beta chains as associated with cytomegalovirus. Correlated functional status among segregating V segments might reflect linkage disequilibrium, but an unknown experimental factor could not be ruled out. The classifier was reported to diagnose cytomegalovirus status with high specificity and sensitivity in both the original cohort and the validation cohort. The only immune exposure information available for the cohort was CMV serostatus. In a later analysis, the rate of TCR association differed among HLA loci, with DRB1 alleles having the most associated TCRs and HLA-C alleles having the fewest. A further reported finding was that TCR beta sequences accurately predicted the HLA-A and HLA-B alleles for most subjects in the first cohort. A later analysis reported that several top co-occurrence clusters appeared linked to parvovirus B19, influenza, CMV and Epstein-Barr virus. Because some donors lacked HLA typing at each locus, the association tests relied only on the typed subset. Because counts were too low, roughly 17 rarely observed V segments, including chromosome 9 orphons, were left out of the earlier analysis of 587 of the donors. A later analysis associated 16,951 TCR beta sequences with specific HLA alleles at a false discovery rate of 0.05. The presence/absence analyses assumed that sequencing depth was roughly uniform across donors, and that assumption may not be true. The sequencing pipeline was judged likely to have produced a cluster of highly shared sequence variants as a technical artifact. According to the authors, the approach could potentially be generalized to other disease states and immunological phenotypes. A later genetic analysis reported fewer N-insertions in productive TCRs among donors in an Asian-associated ancestry cluster than the approximately 670-donor mean.

The library was built by means of the immunoSEQ multiplex PCR assay. For the multiplex PCR, a mixture combining 60 forward primers for TCR Vbeta segments and 13 reverse primers for TCR Jbeta segments was used. The CDR3 region of rearranged TCR beta genes was amplified from genomic DNA by a multiplex PCR assay. The Illumina HiSeq System was used to sequence the amplified TCR beta libraries as 87-base-pair reads. In the authors' own workflow: Across the 500 to 750 repertoires, a later analysis counted 80 million or so unique TCR beta chains, 8.5 million to 12 million of which were shared by at least two donors. To remove PCR and sequencing errors, raw reads were error-corrected and collapsed into unique sequences using a nearest-neighbor algorithm that merged closely related sequences. To assign V, D and J gene segments, CDR3 sequences were aligned to IMGT reference sequences. Each retained sequence needed at least a six-nucleotide match to both a V gene segment and a J gene segment. Rearrangements were classified as productive when the CDR3 lacked stop codons and remained in frame with V and J, and all other rearrangements were classified as non-productive. CDR3 was defined by IMGT convention, running from the second conserved V-encoded cysteine to the conserved J-encoded phenylalanine. The earlier analysis of about 620 of the donors excluded sequences that lacked an unambiguous match to a single V gene segment. An earlier analysis of about 590 of the donors classified V segments as functional when productive rearrangements were above 56.7% and as segregating when the standard deviation between donors was above 5%. To diagnose cytomegalovirus status from the catalog of TCR beta chain sequences, a statistical classification framework was built. V and J gene assignment, in a later analysis, came from comparing TCR nucleotide sequences with IMGT/GENE-DB human TR gene sequences. In a later analysis, CDR3 sequences and most-parsimonious VDJ recombination scenarios were assigned using the TCRdist pipeline. In a later analysis, every TCR beta chain was defined by the combination of its CDR3 amino acid sequence and its V-gene family, and reads without a unique V-gene family were dropped. As a way to deal with suspected cross-contamination and a sequencing artifact, a later analysis dropped roughly 600 nucleotide sequences that were highly shared and had low generation probability. For each public chain, a later analysis derived a clonal expansion index from normalized ranks of inferred template counts within each repertoire. In a later analysis, generation probabilities were computed with a VDJ recombination model fitted to out-of-frame rearrangements, and the resulting probabilities were checked against IGoR. In a later analysis, TCR-TCR, TCR-HLA and TCR-CMV co-occurrence was scored with hypergeometric tests, and a repertoire-size bias correction was applied to TCR pairs. False discovery rates were estimated in a later analysis by permuting HLA or CMV assignments 20 times. A later analysis grouped co-occurring TCRs with DBSCAN, adding TCRdist sequence similarity when clustering within HLA-allele-positive subsets. Co-occurrence clustering excluded repertoires with fewer than 30,000 or more than 120,000 public chains, plus five with anomalous nucleotide sharing. Held by TCRdb, this immuneACCESS table contains in-frame sequences only and omits some clones. Under half of the omission traces to an unresolved V gene where checked; the cause of the rest is unknown. Clone size and the V and J calls come from that table; the DNA yielded D and trimming. The sample includes approximately 200,000 clones, with approximately 83% observed a single time. The ten largest account for about 0.1% of the sample.

The cohort consisted of 600 or so healthy bone marrow donors. Cohort members were all nominally healthy when sampled, although unrecorded immune exposures were likely present. The donor was CMV seronegative and belonged to the group of under 400 seronegative cohort members. Each donor provided a peripheral blood sample, and peripheral blood mononuclear cells were used for TCR beta sequencing. The Qiagen DNeasy Blood Extraction Kit was used to extract genomic DNA from the blood cell samples. Material: PBMCs. The chain is made from TRBV9 and TRBJ1-1; possibly the D gene is TRBD1, per 5 matching bases. The TCR originated in a boy aged 2 to 9 in good health and CMV-seronegative. The DNA sequence follows: TGTGCCAGCAGCGTAGGGGGTTCTCGGGGGACTGAAGCTTTCTTT. Its amino acids are CASSVGGSRGTEAFF.